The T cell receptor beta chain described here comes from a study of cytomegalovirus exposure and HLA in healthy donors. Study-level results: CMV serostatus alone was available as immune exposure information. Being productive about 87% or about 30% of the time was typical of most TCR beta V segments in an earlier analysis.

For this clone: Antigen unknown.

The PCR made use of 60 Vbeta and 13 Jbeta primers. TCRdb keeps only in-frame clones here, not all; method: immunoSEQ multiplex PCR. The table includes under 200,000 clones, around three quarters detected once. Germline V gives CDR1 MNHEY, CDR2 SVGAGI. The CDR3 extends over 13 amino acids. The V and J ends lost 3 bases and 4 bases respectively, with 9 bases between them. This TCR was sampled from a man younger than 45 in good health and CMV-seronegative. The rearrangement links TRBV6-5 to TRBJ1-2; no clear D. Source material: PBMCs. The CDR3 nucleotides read TGTGCCAGCAGTTATGGGCAGGCCTATGGCTACACCTTC. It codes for CASSYGQAYGYTF.